Ten or more counts support the clone carrying this TCR beta chain. Its antigen remains unknown. The sample originates from a study of human T cells and chemical hapten exposure. Overall study: TCR yield per sample varied, mainly due to pooled library volumes.

General study results and limits: While controls formed fewer of them, expanded TCRs formed significantly more large CDR3 similarity clusters.

The time point here: patch test 3, about 24 weeks after DPC sensitization. Treatment of the sample: therapeutic diphenylcyclopropenone sensitization with weekly scalp DPC. Suited to DPC and affected by alopecia, the donors ranged from 18 to 70 years old. TCRdb itself ran the RACE reads through MiXCR, one entry per CDR3 protein. The sample lists about 90,000 distinct CDR3 sequences; about 11% were seen once. This CDR3 has 15 amino acids. The germline V gene encodes CDR1 MDHEN and CDR2 SYDVKM. The V end lost 8 bases, the J end lost 9 bases, and 23 bases lay between the germline ends. The sample here was whole blood, taken in connection with sensitization to the hapten diphenylcyclopropenone (DPC). V is TRBV28 and J is TRBJ1-5, with a possible D match to TRBD1 (6 bases). The sequence derives from a young woman with alopecia areata. Some clones in this sample may be carry-over from other donors' samples. In DNA form, the CDR3 reads TGTGCCAGCCTCCAGAGCGGGGGGCTGTTCGGGCCCCAGCATTTT. This gives the protein CASLQSGGLFGPQHF.